Listed here are 17 T cell receptor beta chains from one sample, sequenced in a study of blood T cell repertoires in COVID-19 (dated by TCRdb to the early 2020s). Library preparation employed the immunoSEQ multiplex PCR assay. TCRdb mirrors the immuneACCESS table, restricted to in-frame sequences. Some clones are absent from its copies; in checked studies, under half trace to an unresolved V gene, and the reason for the others is unknown. For this sample the table gives fewer than 150,000 clones, of which around nine tenths were detected only once. Jointly, the top ten make up about 5.8% of the sample. Sequences were obtained from peripheral blood. Receptor source: a human donor in a cohort sampled during active COVID-19.

The J gene is TRBJ2-7, the V gene TRBV19; a possible D gene is TRBD2 (6 bases). The CDR3 has 14 amino acids. In germline, CDR1 is LNHDA, CDR2 SQIVND (reference sequence). V was cut by 3 bases and J by 2 bases, with 11 bases left in between. CDR3 DNA: TGTGCCAGTAGTATTACTAGCAGCGCCTACGAGCAGTACTTC. Amino acid sequence: CASSITSSAYEQYF.

The rearrangement links TRBV5-1 to TRBJ1-5; unclear D gene. The CDR3 consists of 14 residues. Germline-derived CDR1 and CDR2 are SGHRS and YFSETQ. V was pared by 0 bases and J by 6 bases, with 10 bases between. In DNA, the CDR3 is TGCGCCAGCAGCTTGGGGGAGGGTGGTCAGCCCCAGCATTTT. This sequence encodes CASSLGEGGQPQHF.

This rearrangement joins TRBV12-3 or TRBV12-4 to TRBJ1-5; 7 positions match TRBD1. The ends lost 5 bases at V and 6 bases at J; junction bases unmatched: 4. This CDR3 is 13 amino acids long. The CDR3 DNA follows: TGTGCCAGCAGTGAACAGGGGAGTCAGCCCCAGCATTTT. Translation: CASSEQGSQPQHF.

V and J are TRBV15 and TRBJ2-1; D not resolved. This CDR3 spans 15 amino acids. In germline, CDR1 is LNHNV, CDR2 YYDKDF (reference sequence). V was trimmed by 0 bases and J by 0 bases, leaving 6 bases between them. The CDR3 region has the DNA TGTGCCACCAGCAGAGAACCTAGCTCCTACAATGAGCAGTTCTTC. Its translation is CATSREPSSYNEQFF.

The sample holds a few counts of this clone. The genes are TRBV28 and TRBJ1-1; no clear D. CDR1 and CDR2 (germline): MDHEN, SYDVKM. The V and J ends lost 2 bases and 7 bases respectively, with 5 bases between them. The CDR3 totals 11 residues. The CDR3 bases are TGTGCCAGCAGTTTAGGGAGTGAAGCTTTCTTT. Protein sequence: CASSLGSEAFF.

The CDR3 DNA reads as TGTGCCAGCGGACCCGGACTAGCGTCCACAGATACGCAGTATTTT. Encoded protein: CASGPGLASTDTQYF. This sequence joins TRBV6-6 and TRBJ2-3; 9 bases are shared with TRBD2. This CDR3 region has 15 residues. Germline CDR1 reads MNHNY; CDR2 reads SVGAGI (reference sequence). Trimming took 8 bases from V and 2 from J; bases not matched to a gene: 8.

The V call is TRBV11-1, the J call TRBJ2-2; D may be TRBD1 (6 bases). V was trimmed by 0 bases and J by 4 bases, leaving 9 bases between them. The CDR3 spans 15 residues. CDR1 and CDR2 (germline): SGHAT, FQDESV (reference sequence). The CDR3 DNA reads as TGTGCCAGCAGCTTAGCGGACAGCCCCACCGGGGAGCTGTTTTTT. Translating gives CASSLADSPTGELFF.

The V gene is TRBV3-1 (or the pseudogene TRBV3-2), the J gene TRBJ1-3, with 7 bases identical to TRBD1. The CDR3 length is 13 residues. Germline V gene sequence: CDR1 LGHDT, CDR2 YNNKEL (reference sequence). V lost 6 bases and J lost 5; bases outside the gene matches: 4. CDR3 nucleotide sequence: TGTGCCAGCAGTCGACAGGGACGAAACACCATATATTTT. Its translation: CASSRQGRNTIYF.

The rearrangement joins TRBV27 to TRBJ1-1; 11 nucleotides align to TRBD1. Germline V gives CDR1 MNHEY, CDR2 SMNVEV (reference sequence). The CDR3 consists of 14 residues. With 5 bases clipped from V and 11 bases from J, the junction kept 10 bases outside the gene matches. CDR3 nucleotides: TGTGCCAGCAGTCCACCCCGGGACAGGGGGACGGCTTTCTTT. Translating it yields CASSPPRDRGTAFF.

V gene TRBV6-5 combines with J gene TRBJ1-6, with D possibly matching TRBD1 (5 bases). There are 13 residues in the CDR3. Germline V gene data show CDR1 as MNHEY and CDR2 as SVGAGI. V was pared by 5 bases and J by 7 bases, with 9 bases between. Here the CDR3 reads CASSRQGNSPLHF. DNA of the CDR3: TGTGCCAGCAGTCGCCAGGGAAATTCACCCCTCCACTTT.

The chain joins TRBV5-6 to TRBJ2-1; weak D call: TRBD1 (6 bases). There are 14 residues in the CDR3. V dropped 0 bases and J dropped 9 bases, with 13 bases sitting between them. The germline V gene encodes CDR1 SGHDT and CDR2 YYEEEE. CDR3 in amino acids: CASSLGQGWSEQFF. The DNA of the CDR3 is TGTGCCAGCAGCTTGGGGCAGGGGTGGAGTGAGCAGTTCTTC.

The chain is built from TRBV6-5 and TRBJ1-2; D possibly corresponds to TRBD1 (6 bases). The V gene's germline CDR1 is MNHEY and CDR2 SVGAGI. Deletions cut 8 bases from V and 4 bases from J, with 11 bases between. The CDR3 contains 12 residues. The CDR3 coding sequence is TGTGCCAGCGGCAGGGGAGCCTATGGCTACACCTTC. This sequence encodes CASGRGAYGYTF.

V and J are TRBV5-8 and TRBJ2-5; D is ambiguous. Germline V CDR1 and CDR2: SGHTS, YDEGEE. This CDR3 has 11 residues. V lost 4 bases to trimming and J lost 7 bases, with 8 bases between them. Written as DNA, the CDR3 is TGTGCCAGCAGCACCATCGGGACCCAGTACTTC. This encodes CASSTIGTQYF.

This clone has more than one count but fewer than ten. This rearrangement joins TRBV14 to TRBJ2-1, with D perhaps matching TRBD2 (6 bases). CDR1 and CDR2 from the germline V gene are SGHDN and FVKESK. This CDR3 has 18 residues. Trimming took off 0 bases at V and 0 bases at J, with 15 bases between the two ends. CDR3 coding DNA: TGTGCCAGCAGCCAAGATCTTCGGGACTGGAGCTCCTACAATGAGCAGTTCTTC. It encodes CASSQDLRDWSSYNEQFF.

V usage is TRBV29-1 and J usage is TRBJ1-2; D might be TRBD1 (5 bases). In germline, CDR1 is SQVTM, CDR2 ANQGSEA. The V end was cut by 6 bases, the J end by 3 bases, with 14 bases between. The CDR3 totals 13 residues. The CDR3 loop is CSVGTTGDYGYTF. CDR3 bases: TGCAGCGTCGGAACAACAGGCGACTATGGCTACACCTTC.

The chain employs TRBV28 and TRBJ2-7, with TRBD2 matching over 11 bases. The CDR3 sequence is 18 residues long. The junction had 16 bases not matched to a gene; V was cut back by 5 bases and J by 4 bases. Germline CDR1 reads MDHEN; CDR2 reads SYDVKM. This CDR3 reads CASSKTGGGGLAEYEQYF. The CDR3 region has the DNA TGTGCCAGCAGTAAAACAGGGGGCGGGGGACTAGCGGAGTACGAGCAGTACTTC.

The chain recombines TRBV3-1 (or the pseudogene TRBV3-2) with TRBJ1-3, with D perhaps TRBD1 (5 bases). Germline CDR1 reads LGHDT; CDR2 reads YNNKEL (reference sequence). This CDR3 is 16 amino acids long. Trimming shortened V by 3 bases and J by 4 bases, and 16 bases separated the two germline ends. CDR3 sequence (DNA): TGTGCCAGCAGCCATAACAGGATCCTGAAGGGAAACACCATATATTTT. Residues: CASSHNRILKGNTIYF.